This TCR beta chain was identified in a study of CD8+ T cells in alopecia areata. Study-wide points: Possibly as an HLA-related effect, TCR sharing across patients appeared less clear than in mice. Amid tofacitinib therapy, many expanded lesional clones stayed present in scalp and blood.

Regarding this clone: Its antigen is as yet unknown.

Treatment denoted: oral pan-JAK inhibitor, 5-10 mg twice daily. RNA was isolated and reverse transcribed to cDNA, the sequencing template. The table came from immunoSEQ multiplex PCR; TCRdb's copy has only in-frame clones and leaves some out. The table shows roughly 180,000 clones, with about 53% occurring only once. Trimming removed 1 base at V and 3 bases at J, with 6 bases between. The CDR3 covers 12 residues. Germline values: CDR1 SQVTM, CDR2 ANQGSEA. The sequences come from CD8+ T cells sorted from blood, collected at week 24, from a patient treated with tofacitinib. The rearrangement links TRBV29-1 to TRBJ1-2; D call uncertain. The TCR sequence derives from a human donor with alopecia areata. CDR3 in DNA: TGCAGCGTTGAAGCCGAGGACTATGGCTACACCTTC. This translates into CSVEAEDYGYTF.